A selection of T cell receptor beta chains follows, all from one sample in a study of T cells in Graves' hyperthyroidism and ophthalmopathy. One entry per CDR3 protein, called by TCRdb with MiXCR from the multiplex PCR reads. The sample has roughly 510,000 distinct CDR3 sequences; roughly 20% are singletons. Sequenced: blood. Every receptor here comes from a man aged 18 to 30 with Graves' hyperthyroidism. CDR3s include the opening cysteine and the closing phenylalanine or tryptophan. Each record gives: V gene, clone size, D gene, J gene, CDR3 DNA, CDR3 protein. D genes are given only for firm matches. Not all rows give a size; the values are once, few, many and, for expanded clones, a class.

v_call: TRBV28; clone_size: many; d_call: -; j_call: TRBJ1-1; cdr3_nt: TGTGCCAGCTGTCCCCTGACGGAGAACACTGAAGCTTTCTTT; cdr3_aa: CASCPLTENTEAFF
v_call: TRBV19; clone_size: few; d_call: -; j_call: TRBJ1-1; cdr3_nt: TGTGCCAGCTCACCGGGACCCTCGTCGAACACTGAAGCTTTCTTT; cdr3_aa: CASSPGPSSNTEAFF
v_call: TRBV27; clone_size: -; d_call: -; j_call: TRBJ1-6; cdr3_nt: TGTGCCAGCAGTTTACGCAGCCCAGGGTTTGGAGGAAATTCACCCCTCCACTTT; cdr3_aa: CASSLRSPGFGGNSPLHF
v_call: TRBV28; clone_size: many; d_call: -; j_call: TRBJ1-2; cdr3_nt: TGTGCCAGCAGTCCATTGACCCAATCGAGTGGCTACACCTTC; cdr3_aa: CASSPLTQSSGYTF
v_call: TRBV6-1; clone_size: many; d_call: -; j_call: TRBJ1-5; cdr3_nt: TGTGCCAGCAGGGCGGCAGCTAGCAATCAGCCCCAGCATTTT; cdr3_aa: CASRAAASNQPQHF
v_call: TRBV4-1; clone_size: few; d_call: -; j_call: TRBJ2-2; cdr3_nt: TGCGCCAGCAGCCAAGAAGGCCCTTCACTCGGGGAGCTGTTTTTT; cdr3_aa: CASSQEGPSLGELFF
v_call: TRBV10-3; clone_size: -; d_call: TRBD1; j_call: TRBJ1-6; cdr3_nt: TGTGCCATCAGTAAACAGGGGGAAGGTTCACCCCTCCACTTT; cdr3_aa: CAISKQGEGSPLHF
v_call: TRBV5-1; clone_size: many; d_call: -; j_call: TRBJ1-2; cdr3_nt: TGCGCCAGCAGCCCTGACCAGGCGTATGGCTACACCTTC; cdr3_aa: CASSPDQAYGYTF
v_call: TRBV2; clone_size: many; d_call: -; j_call: TRBJ1-5; cdr3_nt: TGTGCCAGCAGTGTAGGACAGTTCAATCAGCCCCAGCATTTT; cdr3_aa: CASSVGQFNQPQHF
v_call: TRBV27; clone_size: few; d_call: TRBD2; j_call: TRBJ2-7; cdr3_nt: TGTGCCAGCAGAGTGGGACTAGCGCTCGACGAGCAGTACTTC; cdr3_aa: CASRVGLALDEQYF
v_call: TRBV10-3; clone_size: many; d_call: -; j_call: TRBJ1-5; cdr3_nt: TGTGCCACCGGACAGCCAGACCACTATAGCAATCAGCCCCAGCATTTT; cdr3_aa: CATGQPDHYSNQPQHF
v_call: TRBV28; clone_size: -; d_call: TRBD2; j_call: TRBJ2-7; cdr3_nt: TGTGCCAGCAGTAGCGGGAAGAGCTCCTACGAGCAGTACTTC; cdr3_aa: CASSSGKSSYEQYF
v_call: TRBV6-1; clone_size: -; d_call: -; j_call: TRBJ1-2; cdr3_nt: TGTGCCAGCAGGGAACGGGACGGAAACTATGGCTACACCTTC; cdr3_aa: CASRERDGNYGYTF
v_call: TRBV24-1; clone_size: -; d_call: TRBD1; j_call: TRBJ2-7; cdr3_nt: TGTGCCACCAGTGATAGCGGGACAGGGGGCTACGTGCAGTACTTC; cdr3_aa: CATSDSGTGGYVQYF
v_call: TRBV6-1; clone_size: -; d_call: -; j_call: TRBJ2-2; cdr3_nt: TGTGCCAGCAGCCGCGCGGCTGTTGGCACCGGGGAGCTGTTTTTT; cdr3_aa: CASSRAAVGTGELFF
v_call: TRBV28; clone_size: many; d_call: -; j_call: TRBJ2-7; cdr3_nt: TGTGCCAGCAGCCGAGCAGGTTACCCCTACGAGCAGTACTTC; cdr3_aa: CASSRAGYPYEQYF
v_call: TRBV6-1; clone_size: -; d_call: -; j_call: TRBJ2-7; cdr3_nt: TGTGCCAGCAGTCGATCCAGTGGGGTATCCTACGAGCAGTACTTC; cdr3_aa: CASSRSSGVSYEQYF
v_call: TRBV6-1; clone_size: many; d_call: -; j_call: TRBJ2-7; cdr3_nt: TGTGCCAGCAGACTTGGGACAACCTACGAGCAGTACTTC; cdr3_aa: CASRLGTTYEQYF
v_call: TRBV6-2/TRBV6-3; clone_size: few; d_call: -; j_call: TRBJ2-7; cdr3_nt: TGTGCCAGCAGCTACCGTTTTGAGGGTGGATACGAGCAGTACTTC; cdr3_aa: CASSYRFEGGYEQYF
v_call: TRBV6-1; clone_size: many; d_call: -; j_call: TRBJ1-2; cdr3_nt: TGTGCCAGCAGCGGAGGTTGGGACATTGCAAACTACACCTTC; cdr3_aa: CASSGGWDIANYTF
v_call: TRBV6-5; clone_size: many; d_call: -; j_call: TRBJ2-7; cdr3_nt: TGTGCCAGCACTTTAGAGAGGGGATCCTACGAGCAGTACTTC; cdr3_aa: CASTLERGSYEQYF
v_call: TRBV7-2; clone_size: -; d_call: TRBD2; j_call: TRBJ2-5; cdr3_nt: TGTGCCAGCAGCTTAGCGCTTATAGCGGGAGGGCTAGAGACCCAGTACTTC; cdr3_aa: CASSLALIAGGLETQYF
v_call: TRBV11-1; clone_size: many; d_call: -; j_call: TRBJ2-2; cdr3_nt: TGTGCCAGCAGCGACCCCGAGGATCCCCAGGTGGTAGTATCCGGGGAGCTGTTTTTT; cdr3_aa: CASSDPEDPQVVVSGELFF
v_call: TRBV20-1; clone_size: many; d_call: -; j_call: TRBJ1-5; cdr3_nt: TGCAGTGCCTCTACCTATAGCAATCAGCCCCAGCATTTT; cdr3_aa: CSASTYSNQPQHF
v_call: TRBV18; clone_size: -; d_call: TRBD1; j_call: TRBJ1-3; cdr3_nt: TGTGCCAGCTCAAGTCCGGGACAGGGTCCGAAAGGAAACACCATATATTTT; cdr3_aa: CASSSPGQGPKGNTIYF
v_call: TRBV6-5; clone_size: -; d_call: -; j_call: TRBJ2-7; cdr3_nt: TGTGCCAGCAGTTACCGGACAGAATTAACCTACGAGCAGTACTTC; cdr3_aa: CASSYRTELTYEQYF
v_call: TRBV6-1; clone_size: few; d_call: -; j_call: TRBJ2-3; cdr3_nt: TGTGCCAGCAGTGAAGCCCTAGGCGGCAGTCGGTTCACAGATACGCAGTATTTT; cdr3_aa: CASSEALGGSRFTDTQYF
v_call: TRBV2; clone_size: -; d_call: TRBD1; j_call: TRBJ2-5; cdr3_nt: TGTGCCAGCAGTGAAGAGTCCCGGGACAGGGGGCGAGAGACCCAGTACTTC; cdr3_aa: CASSEESRDRGRETQYF
v_call: TRBV28; clone_size: -; d_call: -; j_call: TRBJ2-7; cdr3_nt: TGTGCCAGCAGTTTATCGACTCTTTACGAGCAGTACTTC; cdr3_aa: CASSLSTLYEQYF
v_call: TRBV12-3/TRBV12-4; clone_size: -; d_call: -; j_call: TRBJ1-5; cdr3_nt: TGTGCCAGCAGTCCCTCACAGATCCACAGCAATCAGCCCCAGCATTTT; cdr3_aa: CASSPSQIHSNQPQHF
v_call: TRBV6-1; clone_size: -; d_call: -; j_call: TRBJ1-2; cdr3_nt: TGTGCCAGCACCCAGACCGACTATGGCTACACCTTC; cdr3_aa: CASTQTDYGYTF
v_call: TRBV12-3/TRBV12-4; clone_size: many; d_call: -; j_call: TRBJ1-5; cdr3_nt: TGTGCCAGCAGTCTAAGCGCGAATAGCAATCAGCCCCAGCATTTT; cdr3_aa: CASSLSANSNQPQHF
v_call: TRBV5-1; clone_size: few; d_call: -; j_call: TRBJ2-7; cdr3_nt: TGCGCCAGCAGCTTGGCAACTGGACAGCTAAACTCCTACGAGCAGTACTTC; cdr3_aa: CASSLATGQLNSYEQYF
v_call: TRBV20-1; clone_size: few; d_call: TRBD1; j_call: TRBJ1-5; cdr3_nt: TGCAGTGCTTGGACCAGGGGGGATCAGCCCCAGCATTTT; cdr3_aa: CSAWTRGDQPQHF
v_call: TRBV10-3; clone_size: many; d_call: -; j_call: TRBJ2-2; cdr3_nt: TGTGCCATCAGTGACAGGGTGAACACCGGGGAGCTGTTTTTT; cdr3_aa: CAISDRVNTGELFF
v_call: TRBV11-2; clone_size: few; d_call: -; j_call: TRBJ1-5; cdr3_nt: TGTGCCAGCAGCTTAGAAGGGGCCCTGGGGAGCAATCAGCCCCAGCATTTT; cdr3_aa: CASSLEGALGSNQPQHF
v_call: TRBV4-1; clone_size: -; d_call: TRBD1; j_call: TRBJ1-5; cdr3_nt: TGCGCCAGCAGCTCCCGACAGGGGGATCAGCCCCAGCATTTT; cdr3_aa: CASSSRQGDQPQHF
v_call: TRBV6-2/TRBV6-3; clone_size: many; d_call: TRBD1; j_call: TRBJ2-2; cdr3_nt: TGTGCCAGCAGGAGAGGGACAGGCGGCCCCACGAACACCGGGGAGCTGTTTTTT; cdr3_aa: CASRRGTGGPTNTGELFF
v_call: TRBV5-5; clone_size: few; d_call: -; j_call: TRBJ1-1; cdr3_nt: TGTGCCAGCAGCGGGCAGGGGTGGATGAACACTGAAGCTTTCTTT; cdr3_aa: CASSGQGWMNTEAFF
v_call: TRBV28; clone_size: -; d_call: -; j_call: TRBJ1-5; cdr3_nt: TGTGCCAGCAGTTTAGGGGCGGAAATTCAGCCCCAGCATTTT; cdr3_aa: CASSLGAEIQPQHF
v_call: TRBV20-1; clone_size: -; d_call: -; j_call: TRBJ2-5; cdr3_nt: TGCAGTGCTTATATCCGCCCCCCGGAGACCCAGTACTTC; cdr3_aa: CSAYIRPPETQYF